The clone carrying this T cell receptor beta chain was seen a few times. Its specificity is not known. This specimen belongs to a study of response to subunit inactivated influenza vaccine. A single record per CDR3 protein comes from TCRdb applying MiXCR to the RT-PCR reads. The sample holds 550,000 to 800,000 distinct CDR3 sequences, roughly 14% seen once. Study-wide results and limits: Each seasonal flu vaccination may recruit only limited new T cells, authors suggested.

The CDR3 contains 13 residues. CDR1 GTSNPN and CDR2 SVGIG come from the germline V gene (reference sequence). V gave up 1 base and J gave up 5 bases; unmatched junction bases: 0. Sequences were derived from PBMCs from blood, sampled 11 to 12 days after vaccination. This TCR derives from a man aged 45-60 years who received an inactivated influenza vaccine. The chain recombines TRBV30 with TRBJ2-5, with 11 bases identical to TRBD2. The CDR3, as DNA: TGTGCCTGGAGTGGACTAGCGGGGGAGACCCAGTACTTC. Translated: CAWSGLAGETQYF.